The 25 T cell receptor beta chains reported below all come from one sample, sequenced in a study of response to subunit inactivated influenza vaccine. TCRdb reanalysed the RT-PCR reads using MiXCR and keeps one entry per CDR3 protein. The data show 860,000 or so distinct CDR3 sequences, with 20% to 25% seen just once and approximately 10% held by the top ten. Sequences were derived from PBMCs from blood, sampled 5 to 6 days after vaccination. These receptors all come from a man between 50 and 59 years old who received an inactivated influenza vaccine.

This clonotype was recorded a few times. The rearrangement uses TRBV24-1 and TRBJ1-1; TRBD1 matches 8 bases. The germline gives CDR1 KGHDR, CDR2 SFDVKD. The V gene end was trimmed by 3 bases and the J gene end by 6 bases; junction bases not matched to a gene: 2. The CDR3 sequence is 13 residues long. CDR3 residues: CATSDTRGPEAFF. The CDR3 DNA sequence: TGTGCCACCAGTGATACCAGGGGGCCTGAAGCTTTCTTT.

This clonotype was counted a few times. The chain is built from TRBV3-1 and TRBJ2-2; 8 bases align to TRBD2. Germline CDR1 is LGHDT and CDR2 is YNNKEL (reference sequence). This CDR3 is built from 16 residues. J was trimmed by 2 bases and V by 4 bases; bases with no gene match: 6. CDR3 in DNA: TGTGCCAGCAGCCGCTTGACTAGCGATAACACCGGGGAGCTGTTTTTT. As protein: CASSRLTSDNTGELFF.

The genes are TRBV6-6 and TRBJ1-5, with D uncertain. The CDR3 covers 13 residues. Germline CDR1 reads MNHNY; CDR2 reads SVGAGI (reference sequence). V gave up 5 bases and J gave up 6 bases, with 11 bases separating them. CDR3 amino acids: CASSQDVSQPQHF. CDR3 bases: TGTGCCAGCAGTCAGGACGTTTCTCAGCCCCAGCATTTT.

In its sample, this clonotype was seen many times. The chain combines TRBV27 with TRBJ2-1; 13 bases align to TRBD2. After removal of 5 bases from V and 9 bases from J, the junction contained 4 bases not matched to a gene. The CDR3 is made up of 14 amino acids. Per the germline V gene, CDR1 is MNHEY and CDR2 is SMNVEV (reference sequence). The DNA of the CDR3 is TGTGCCAGCAGTCGGACTAGCGGGAGTACTGAGCAGTTCTTC. This gives the protein CASSRTSGSTEQFF.

The chain joins TRBV5-1 to TRBJ2-7; D possibly corresponds to TRBD1 (6 bases). Germline CDR1 reads SGHRS; CDR2 reads YFSETQ. The CDR3 loop spans 15 amino acids. The V and J ends lost 4 bases and 2 bases respectively, with 16 bases between them. The CDR3 here is CASSQQGIGAYEQYF. CDR3 DNA sequence: TGCGCCAGCAGCCAACAGGGTATCGGTGCCTACGAGCAGTACTTC.

The chain carries TRBV7-2 and TRBJ1-1; 10 bases align to TRBD1. The CDR3 contains 19 residues. V was pared by 0 bases and J by 0 bases, with 10 bases of the junction left unmatched. The germline CDR1 and CDR2 sequences are SGHTA and FQGNSA. The CDR3 coding sequence is TGTGCCAGCAGCTTAGCGAGACAGGGGGCATGGAGGATGAACACTGAAGCTTTCTTT. It translates to CASSLARQGAWRMNTEAFF.

The chain combines TRBV7-8 with TRBJ1-1, with D tentatively TRBD1 (6 bases). V was shortened by 5 bases and J by 0 bases, with 13 bases between the two germline ends. The CDR3 spans 15 residues. Germline lookup yields CDR1 SGHVS and CDR2 FQNEAQ. CDR3 in amino acids: CASSLNRVLNTEAFF. CDR3 DNA sequence: TGTGCCAGCAGCCTTAACAGGGTACTGAACACTGAAGCTTTCTTT.

The table lists this clonotype with a few counts. V usage is TRBV7-2 and J usage is TRBJ2-7, with TRBD1 matching 8 bases. The CDR3 covers 16 residues. Germline V gene lookup returns CDR1 SGHTA and CDR2 FQGNSA. Germline trimming cut 0 bases from V and 2 bases from J; bases unmatched to any gene: 6. In nucleotides, the CDR3 is TGTGCCAGCAGCTTAGCCTCCCAGGGGGCAGCCTACGAGCAGTACTTC. This sequence encodes CASSLASQGAAYEQYF.

The gene calls are TRBV20-1 and TRBJ2-7; D may be TRBD1 or TRBD2 (5 bases each). CDR3 length: 14 amino acids. V lost 3 bases and J lost 2, with 14 bases in between. CDR1 and CDR2 (germline): DFQATT, SNEGSKA (reference sequence). CDR3 sequence: CSASWTGATYEQYF. The DNA of the CDR3 is TGCAGTGCTAGCTGGACTGGGGCCACCTACGAGCAGTACTTC.

The rearrangement uses TRBV6-2 or TRBV6-3 and TRBJ1-1; 9 nucleotides line up with TRBD1. Germline V gene data show CDR1 as MNHEY and CDR2 as SVGEGT. V gave up 6 bases and J gave up 5 bases; unmatched junction bases: 7. CDR3 length: 14 residues. The CDR3 loop is CASRRTGAPTEAFF. The CDR3 coding sequence is TGTGCCAGCAGAAGGACAGGGGCCCCGACTGAAGCTTTCTTT.

This clonotype was found many times. The V call is TRBV12-3 or TRBV12-4, the J call TRBJ2-7; tentative D call: TRBD1 (6 bases). Between the trimmed V and J ends, which lost 5 bases and 3 bases, there was a span of 14 bases. The CDR3 loop spans 14 amino acids. The CDR3, as DNA: TGTGCCAGCAGTCCTGGGACATCTCTCTACGAGCAGTACTTC. Translating gives CASSPGTSLYEQYF.

The CDR3 reads CATDTQGSEQFF. The CDR3 DNA reads TGTGCCACCGACACACAGGGTAGTGAGCAGTTCTTC. This chain joins TRBV15 and TRBJ2-1; D might be TRBD1 (6 bases). Germline V gene sequence: CDR1 LNHNV, CDR2 YYDKDF (reference sequence). Trimming pared 8 bases from V and 9 bases from J, leaving 14 bases between. The CDR3 covers 12 residues.

This clonotype turned up a few times. The chain is built from TRBV6-1 and TRBJ2-5; 7 nucleotides agree with TRBD1. This CDR3 spans 14 amino acids. The germline V gene encodes CDR1 MNHNS and CDR2 SASEGT. Losses at the gene ends were 6 bases for V and 5 bases for J; bases not matched to a gene: 9. The CDR3 nucleotides are TGTGCCAGCAGCATACAGGGGTTCGGGGAGACCCAGTACTTC. Translation gives CASSIQGFGETQYF.

V usage is TRBV7-9 and J usage is TRBJ2-7, with TRBD1 matching 9 bases. The CDR3 is 15 amino acids. V shed 4 bases and J 4 bases; nucleotides not matched to a gene: 8. Germline V lookup: CDR1 SEHNR, CDR2 FQNEAQ (reference sequence). The DNA for the CDR3 is TGTGCCAGCAGCTCGACAGGGGGAACCGGGTACGAGCAGTACTTC. Encoded protein: CASSSTGGTGYEQYF.

This clonotype was observed a few times. The V and J genes are TRBV20-1 and TRBJ2-2, with TRBD1 as a possible D gene (6 bases). The V end lost 6 bases, the J end lost 6 bases, and 20 bases lay between the germline ends. The germline V gene has CDR1 DFQATT and CDR2 SNEGSKA (reference sequence). This CDR3 comprises 15 residues. In DNA, the CDR3 is TGCAGTGCACGACGTCAAGACAGGCTATCCGGGGAGCTGTTTTTT. Translated, it gives CSARRQDRLSGELFF.

The rearrangement joins TRBV9 to TRBJ1-1; D is ambiguous. Looked up from germline, CDR1 is SGDLS and CDR2 is YYNGEE. V lost 0 bases to trimming and J lost 3 bases, with 9 bases between them. The CDR3 extends over 14 amino acids. CDR3 coding DNA: TGTGCCAGCAGCGTAGCTGTCGGGGACACTGAAGCTTTCTTT. Its protein product is CASSVAVGDTEAFF.

This clonotype was detected ten times or more. The V call is TRBV7-2, the J call TRBJ2-7; the D gene is possibly TRBD2 (6 bases). V was cut by 2 bases and J by 6 bases, with 8 bases left in between. The CDR3 consists of 12 residues. Per germline, CDR1 SGHTA and CDR2 FQGNSA. CDR3 bases: TGTGCCAGCAGCTTATTTAGCGGCGAGCAGTACTTC. This sequence encodes CASSLFSGEQYF.

A remark on this clonotype: A read error may account for a junction end that differs from germline. The chain is built from TRBV28 and TRBJ1-2; D unresolved. CDR3 length: 15 amino acids. Germline V gives CDR1 MDHEN, CDR2 SYDVKM. For the CDR3, the DNA is TGTGCCAGCAGTCCCCGGACCCTCCAAAACTCTGGCTACACCTTC. Residues: CASSPRTLQNSGYTF.

The chain couples TRBV5-5 to TRBJ2-5; possibly TRBD1 for D (6 bases). The germline CDR1 and CDR2 sequences are SGHKS and YYEKEE (reference sequence). The germline V and J ends were trimmed by 1 base and 4 bases, with 11 bases remaining between them. The CDR3 extends over 14 amino acids. For the CDR3, the DNA is TGTGCCAGCAGCTTGATCTCAGGGGTAGAGACCCAGTACTTC. This gives the protein CASSLISGVETQYF. The full variable domain, with the rest looked up from reference TRBV5-5 and TRBJ2-5, is DAGVTQSPTHLIKTRGQQVTLRCSPISGHKSVSWYQQVLGQGPQFIFQYYEKEERGRGNFPDRFSARQFPNYSSELNVNALLLGDSALYLCASSLISGVETQYFGPGTRLLVL.

This clonotype was counted many times. CDR3 sequence reads: CASSLADEQYF. The CDR3 region has the DNA TGTGCCAGCAGCTTGGCGGACGAGCAGTACTTC. The V call is TRBV7-9, the J call TRBJ2-7; no reliable D call. Germline V gives CDR1 SEHNR, CDR2 FQNEAQ (reference sequence). This CDR3 spans 11 amino acids. V was clipped by 3 bases and J by 5 bases, with 5 bases between them.

In its sample, this clonotype was seen a few times. This chain joins TRBV10-3 and TRBJ2-2, with TRBD1 as a possible D gene (6 bases). The CDR3 has 13 residues. Looked up from germline, CDR1 is ENHRY and CDR2 is SYGVKD. Trimming removed 6 bases from V and 5 bases from J, with 10 bases in between. The CDR3 DNA sequence: TGTGCCATCAGACCACAGGGTACCGGGGAGCTGTTTTTT. Translated: CAIRPQGTGELFF.

The table lists this clonotype with a few counts. The chain recombines TRBV20-1 with TRBJ1-1; maybe TRBD1 (5 bases). V shed 3 bases and J shed 2 bases, with 13 bases lying between them. Germline V gene sequence: CDR1 DFQATT, CDR2 SNEGSKA (reference sequence). The CDR3 totals 14 residues. CDR3 amino acids: CSASKTVRNTEAFF. CDR3 nucleotides: TGCAGTGCTAGTAAGACAGTCCGAAACACTGAAGCTTTCTTT.

J is TRBJ2-3 and V is TRBV10-1; the match to TRBD2 covers 12 bases. This CDR3 is built from 14 residues. With 5 bases clipped from V and 4 bases from J, the junction kept 1 base outside the gene matches. Germline assignment: CDR1 WNHNN and CDR2 SYGVQD (reference sequence). CDR3 bases: TGCGCCAGCAGTACTAGCGGGGGGTCAGATACGCAGTATTTT. This encodes CASSTSGGSDTQYF.

This clonotype has just a few counts. The chain recombines TRBV12-3 or TRBV12-4 with TRBJ1-4; unclear D gene. V gave up 6 bases and J gave up 0 bases, with 8 bases separating them. The CDR3 is 14 residues long. The CDR3 coding sequence is TGTGCCAGCAGCAGAGCTGCAACTAATGAAAAACTGTTTTTT. Translated, it gives CASSRAATNEKLFF.

This chain uses TRBV7-6 with TRBJ2-5; D may correspond to TRBD1 or TRBD2 (5 bases each). The CDR3 is made up of 14 amino acids. With 0 bases removed from V and 5 bases from J, the gap between germline ends came to 10 bases. CDR1 is SGHVS and CDR2 is FNYEAQ in the germline V gene. The DNA of the CDR3 is TGTGCCAGCAGCTTAGCGGGAGAGGGGGAGACCCAGTACTTC. This translates into CASSLAGEGETQYF.